Shown below are 14 T cell receptor beta chains from a single sample sequenced in a study of blood T cells in healthy people across ages. Together with a sample-barcoded 5' primer, a J-beta primer mix was included in a second PCR lasting about 7 to 11 cycles. MiXCR was run by TCRdb on the 5' RACE reads, yielding one entry per CDR3 protein. The table includes 650,000 to 1,000,000 distinct CDR3 sequences, 35% to 50% detected once. The specimen was blood. The receptors originated from a man at least 80 years old in good health.

The table lists this clonotype with a count of one. The rearrangement links TRBV3-1 to TRBJ2-5; the match to TRBD1 covers 8 bases. The closer fit of TRBJ2-7 to the DNA end suggests the J call may be wrong. The germline CDR1 and CDR2 sequences are LGHDT and YNNKEL (reference sequence). The CDR3 contains 16 residues. The CDR3 sequence: CASSQGTGTFIYEQYF. In DNA form, the CDR3 reads TGTGCCAGCAGCCAAGGGACAGGGACTTTCATCTACGAGCAGTACTTC.

The chain links TRBV24-1 to TRBJ1-2, with D perhaps TRBD1 (5 bases). Per germline, CDR1 KGHDR and CDR2 SFDVKD. This CDR3 region has 13 residues. V lost 9 bases and J 4 bases, leaving 14 bases between the germline ends. The CDR3 DNA reads as TGTGCCACCGCGCCCCAGGGCGGCTATGGCTACACCTTC. Its translation: CATAPQGGYGYTF.

Of note for this clonotype: The junction departs from germline at one end; a sequencing error may be responsible. The rearrangement uses TRBV7-3 and TRBJ2-3; D ambiguous. Germline CDR1 reads SGHTA; CDR2 reads FQGTGA. The CDR3 totals 15 residues. CDR3 in amino acids: CTSTLLGTGTDTQYF. In nucleotides, the CDR3 is TGTACCAGCACCCTCTTGGGTACTGGCACAGATACGCAGTATTTT.

As regards this clonotype: A read error may explain this, as a much larger clone is one base away. The chain recombines TRBV7-2 with TRBJ2-1; 12 bases align to TRBD2. The CDR3 has 15 amino acids. The germline V gene encodes CDR1 SGHTA and CDR2 FQGNSA. CDR3 in DNA: TGTGCCAGCAGCTCCCTAGCGGGAGGGCCCAATGAGCGGTTCTTC. This sequence encodes CASSSLAGGPNERFF.

In this sample, this clonotype turned up a few times. The chain has TRBV7-2 and TRBJ2-5; a weak D match, TRBD2 (5 bases). Germline loops: CDR1 SGHTA, CDR2 FQGNSA. The CDR3 length is 13 residues. The ends were cut back, 4 bases at V and 5 bases at J, with 11 bases in the middle. CDR3 bases: TGTGCCAGCAGCTCACTAGGTTTGGAGACCCAGTACTTC. Its protein product is CASSSLGLETQYF.

The sample holds many counts of this clonotype. This may be a read error: a much more frequent sequence differs by one nucleotide. CDR3 DNA sequence: TGTGCCAGCAGCTCCGACCCTAGCGGGAGCTGGCAGTTCTTC. Amino acid sequence: CASSSDPSGSWQFF. This chain joins TRBV7-8 and TRBJ2-1; 10 nucleotides match TRBD2. With 4 bases clipped from V and 12 bases from J, the junction kept 9 bases outside the gene matches. The CDR3 is made up of 14 amino acids. Per the germline V gene, CDR1 is SGHVS and CDR2 is FQNEAQ.

The CDR3 coding sequence is TGTGCCAGCAGCTTAAAAATTTGGGGTGGTCAAGACGAGCAGTACTTC. Translating it yields CASSLKIWGGQDEQYF. V usage is TRBV7-9 and J usage is TRBJ2-5; D gene uncertain. TRBJ2-7 matches the DNA end more closely, so the J call is doubtful. The CDR3 totals 16 residues. Germline V gene data show CDR1 as SEHNR and CDR2 as FQNEAQ (reference sequence).

This chain connects TRBV6-2 or TRBV6-3 to TRBJ1-4; D ambiguous. V was pared by 2 bases and J by 12 bases, with 10 bases between. The V gene's germline CDR1 is MNHEY and CDR2 SVGEGT. This CDR3 has 12 residues. This CDR3 is CASSYTEWELFF. Written as DNA, the CDR3 is TGTGCCAGCAGTTACACCGAATGGGAACTGTTTTTT.

Concerning this clonotype: At one end, the junction sequence differs from germline, possibly due to a read error. The genes are TRBV29-1 and TRBJ2-4; D uncertain. Germline loops: CDR1 SQVTM, CDR2 ANQGSEA. The CDR3 has 13 amino acids. CDR3 sequence reads: CSVAMEAENIQYF. The CDR3 DNA reads as TGCAGCGTTGCCATGGAAGCCGAAAACATTCAGTACTTC.

This clonotype was counted between two and nine times. The chain uses TRBV10-3 and TRBJ2-5; D unclear. CDR1 and CDR2 from the germline V gene are ENHRY and SYGVKD. The V end was cut by 6 bases, the J end by 1 base, with 9 bases between. CDR3 length: 13 residues. CDR3 residues: CAIRDDTQETQYF. The CDR3 DNA sequence: TGTGCCATCAGAGACGACACCCAAGAGACCCAGTACTTC.

The chain carries TRBV14 and TRBJ2-1; D remains unclear. V lost 3 bases and J 0 bases, leaving 3 bases between the germline ends. The CDR3 runs to 13 residues. Germline V gene lookup returns CDR1 SGHDN and CDR2 FVKESK. CDR3 nucleotides: TGTGCCAGCAGCCACCCCTCCTACAATGAGCAGTTCTTC. This sequence encodes CASSHPSYNEQFF.

This clonotype was counted at least ten times. The chain links TRBV3-1 to TRBJ2-5, with a possible D match to TRBD2 (7 bases). Trimming pared 2 bases from V and 5 bases from J, leaving 15 bases between. The germline gives CDR1 LGHDT, CDR2 YNNKEL (reference sequence). The CDR3 is 15 amino acids. The CDR3 DNA reads TGTGCCAGCAGCCAAATTGGGGGGGGCTTGGAGACCCAGTACTTC. This encodes CASSQIGGGLETQYF.

A word on this clonotype: With a much larger clone just one base away, this may be a read error. The CDR3 DNA reads TGTGCCAGTACGACTAGCGGGCAAGAGACCCACTACTTC. Translated: CASTTSGQETHYF. V is TRBV3-1 and J is TRBJ2-5, with 10 bases that match TRBD2. Germline values: CDR1 LGHDT, CDR2 YNNKEL (reference sequence). This CDR3 is built from 13 residues.

This chain joins TRBV15 and TRBJ2-1, with TRBD2 matching over 16 bases. CDR1 is LNHNV and CDR2 is YYDKDF in the germline V gene (reference sequence). The CDR3 covers 17 residues. J lost 8 bases, V lost 4 bases, and 8 bases had no gene match. CDR3 sequence: CATSISGLAGGPYEQFF. Here the CDR3 DNA reads TGTGCCACCAGCATATCGGGACTAGCGGGGGGGCCCTATGAGCAGTTCTTC.